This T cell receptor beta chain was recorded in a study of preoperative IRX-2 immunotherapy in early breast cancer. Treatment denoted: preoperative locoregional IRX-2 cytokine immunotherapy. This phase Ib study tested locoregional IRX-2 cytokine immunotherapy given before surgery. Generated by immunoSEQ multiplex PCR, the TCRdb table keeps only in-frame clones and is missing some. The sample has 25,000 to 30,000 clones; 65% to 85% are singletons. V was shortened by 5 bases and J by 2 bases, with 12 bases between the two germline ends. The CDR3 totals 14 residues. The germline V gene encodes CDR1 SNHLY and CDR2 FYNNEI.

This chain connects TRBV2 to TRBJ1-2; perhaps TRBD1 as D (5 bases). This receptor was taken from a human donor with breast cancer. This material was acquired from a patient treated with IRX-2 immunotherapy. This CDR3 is CASSPRQGNYGYTF. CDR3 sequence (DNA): TGTGCCAGCAGTCCCCGTCAGGGAAACTATGGCTACACCTTC.